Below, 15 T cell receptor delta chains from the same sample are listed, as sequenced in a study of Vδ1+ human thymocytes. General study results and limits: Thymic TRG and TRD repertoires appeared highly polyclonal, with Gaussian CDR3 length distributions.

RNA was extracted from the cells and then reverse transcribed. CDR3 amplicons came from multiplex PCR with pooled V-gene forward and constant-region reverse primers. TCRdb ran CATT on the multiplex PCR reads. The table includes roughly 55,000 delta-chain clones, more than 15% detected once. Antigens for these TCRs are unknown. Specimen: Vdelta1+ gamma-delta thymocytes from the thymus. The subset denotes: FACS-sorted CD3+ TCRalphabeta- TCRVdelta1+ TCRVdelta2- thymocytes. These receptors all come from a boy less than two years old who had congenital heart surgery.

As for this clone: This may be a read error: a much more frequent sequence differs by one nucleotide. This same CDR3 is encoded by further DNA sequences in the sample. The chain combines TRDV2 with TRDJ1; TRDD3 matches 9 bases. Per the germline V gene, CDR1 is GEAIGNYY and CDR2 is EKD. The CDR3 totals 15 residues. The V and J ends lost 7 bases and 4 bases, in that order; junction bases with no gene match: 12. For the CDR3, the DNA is TGTGCCTGCGGCCAACTGGGGGACCGTGGCGATAAACTCATCTTT. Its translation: CACGQLGDRGDKLIF.

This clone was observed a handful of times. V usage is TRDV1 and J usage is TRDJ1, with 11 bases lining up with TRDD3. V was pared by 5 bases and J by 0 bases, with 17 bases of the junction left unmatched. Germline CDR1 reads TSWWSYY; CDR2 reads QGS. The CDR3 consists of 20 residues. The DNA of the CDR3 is TGTGCTCTTGGGCCTCTTTCCTTTGGGGGATACGCTCCGTACACCGATAAACTCATCTTT. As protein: CALGPLSFGGYAPYTDKLIF.

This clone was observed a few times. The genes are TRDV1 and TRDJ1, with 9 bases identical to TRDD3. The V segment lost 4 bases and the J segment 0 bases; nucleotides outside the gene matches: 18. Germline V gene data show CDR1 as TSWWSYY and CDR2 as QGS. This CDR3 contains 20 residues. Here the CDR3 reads CALGVLTPSWGIGYTDKLIF. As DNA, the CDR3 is TGTGCTCTTGGGGTCCTTACCCCGTCTTGGGGGATAGGGTACACCGATAAACTCATCTTT.

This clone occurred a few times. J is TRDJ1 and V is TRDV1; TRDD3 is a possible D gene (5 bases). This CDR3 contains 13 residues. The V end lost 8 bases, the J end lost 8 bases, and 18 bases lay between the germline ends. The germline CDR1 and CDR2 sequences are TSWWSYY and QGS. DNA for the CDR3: TGTGCTCTTAGAACTCCTCCCAACTGGAAACTCATCTTT. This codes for CALRTPPNWKLIF.

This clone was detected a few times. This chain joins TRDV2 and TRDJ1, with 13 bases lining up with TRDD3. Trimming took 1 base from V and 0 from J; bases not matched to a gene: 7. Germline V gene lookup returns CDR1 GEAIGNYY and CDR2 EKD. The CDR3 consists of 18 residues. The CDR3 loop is CACDTYWGIRGDTDKLIF. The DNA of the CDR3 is TGTGCCTGTGACACGTACTGGGGGATACGCGGGGACACCGATAAACTCATCTTT.

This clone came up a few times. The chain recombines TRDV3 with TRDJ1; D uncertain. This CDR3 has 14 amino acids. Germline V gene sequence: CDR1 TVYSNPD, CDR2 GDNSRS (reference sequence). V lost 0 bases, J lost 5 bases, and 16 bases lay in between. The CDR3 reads CAFRGRPWSDKLIF. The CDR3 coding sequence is TGTGCCTTTAGGGGTCGCCCTTGGTCAGATAAACTCATCTTT. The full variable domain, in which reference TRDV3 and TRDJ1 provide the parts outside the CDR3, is CDKVTQSSPDQTVASGSEVVLLCTYDTVYSNPDLFWYRIRPDYSFQFVFYGDNSRSEGADFTQGRFSVKHILTQKAFHLVISPVRTEDSATYYCAFRGRPWSDKLIFGKGTRVTVEP.

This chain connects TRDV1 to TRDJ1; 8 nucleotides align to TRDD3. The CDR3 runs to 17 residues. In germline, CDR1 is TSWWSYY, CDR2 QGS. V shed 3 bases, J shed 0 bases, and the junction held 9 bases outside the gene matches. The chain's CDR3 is CALGDKGYAPYTDKLIF. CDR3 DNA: TGTGCTCTTGGGGACAAGGGATACGCGCCTTACACCGATAAACTCATCTTT.

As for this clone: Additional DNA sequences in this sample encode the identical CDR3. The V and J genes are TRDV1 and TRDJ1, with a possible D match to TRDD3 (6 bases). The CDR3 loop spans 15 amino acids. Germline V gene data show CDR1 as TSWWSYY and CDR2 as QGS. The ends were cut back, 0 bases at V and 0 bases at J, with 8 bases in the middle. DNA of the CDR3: TGTGCTCTTGGGGAACTACTGGGAGACACCGATAAACTCATCTTT. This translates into CALGELLGDTDKLIF.

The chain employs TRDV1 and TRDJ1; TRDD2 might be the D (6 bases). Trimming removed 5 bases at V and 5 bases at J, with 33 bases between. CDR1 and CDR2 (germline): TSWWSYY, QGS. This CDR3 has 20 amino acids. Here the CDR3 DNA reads TGTGCTCTTGGGAACCCCCCGGTCCTACGTCCCTTTCATGTCCCTGATAAACTCATCTTT. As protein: CALGNPPVLRPFHVPDKLIF.

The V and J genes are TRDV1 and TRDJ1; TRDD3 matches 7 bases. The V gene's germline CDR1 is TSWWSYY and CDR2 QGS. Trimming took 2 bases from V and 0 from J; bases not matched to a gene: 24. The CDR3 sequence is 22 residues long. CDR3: CALGECAYVGWGLNPYTDKLIF. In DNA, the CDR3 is TGTGCTCTTGGGGAATGTGCCTACGTTGGCTGGGGGCTAAACCCCTACACCGATAAACTCATCTTT.

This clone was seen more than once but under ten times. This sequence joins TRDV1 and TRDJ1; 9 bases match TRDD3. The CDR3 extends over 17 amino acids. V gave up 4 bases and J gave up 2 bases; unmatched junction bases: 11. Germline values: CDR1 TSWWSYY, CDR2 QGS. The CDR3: CALGGPGGFVQTDKLIF. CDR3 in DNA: TGTGCTCTTGGGGGCCCTGGGGGATTCGTACAAACCGATAAACTCATCTTT.

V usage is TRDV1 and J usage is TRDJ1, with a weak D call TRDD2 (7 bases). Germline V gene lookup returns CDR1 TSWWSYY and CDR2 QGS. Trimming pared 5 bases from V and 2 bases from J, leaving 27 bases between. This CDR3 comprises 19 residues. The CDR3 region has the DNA TGTGCTCTTGGGAAAGGGGGGAGCTTTTCCTACCCGCGTACCGATAAACTCATCTTT. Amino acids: CALGKGGSFSYPRTDKLIF.

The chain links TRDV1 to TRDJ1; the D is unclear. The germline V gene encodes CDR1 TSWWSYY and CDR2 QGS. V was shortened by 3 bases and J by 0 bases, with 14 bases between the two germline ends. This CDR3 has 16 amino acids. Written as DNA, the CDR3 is TGTGCTCTTGGGGATCATCCTTTACTGTACACCGATAAACTCATCTTT. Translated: CALGDHPLLYTDKLIF.

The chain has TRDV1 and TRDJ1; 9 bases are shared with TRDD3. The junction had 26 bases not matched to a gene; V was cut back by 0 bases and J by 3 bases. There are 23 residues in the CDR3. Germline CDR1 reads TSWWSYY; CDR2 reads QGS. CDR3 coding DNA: TGTGCTCTTGGGGAACTAGTCAAGTCCTACAAATTGCGGGGATACGGCTACGCCGATAAACTCATCTTT. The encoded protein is CALGELVKSYKLRGYGYADKLIF.

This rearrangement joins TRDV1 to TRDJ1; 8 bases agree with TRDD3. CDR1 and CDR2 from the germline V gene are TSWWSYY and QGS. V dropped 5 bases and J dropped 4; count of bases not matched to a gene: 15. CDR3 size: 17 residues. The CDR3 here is CALGSEHMGWGNDKLIF. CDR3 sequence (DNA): TGTGCTCTTGGGAGCGAACATATGGGCTGGGGGAACGATAAACTCATCTTT.